The next 21 T cell receptor beta chains were all read from a single sample in a study of lymphopenia after photon versus proton radiotherapy. The assay was immunoSEQ multiplex PCR, and TCRdb's table has in-frame clones only and misses some. The sample has 20,000 to 25,000 clones; 85% are singletons. The source was peripheral blood, collected from a patient treated with photon-based radiotherapy. These receptor sequences come from a man aged 60 to 75 with pancreatic cancer.

This clone is deemed medium-sized. The chain joins TRBV6-5 to TRBJ1-2; TRBD1 matches 7 bases. V was pared by 6 bases and J by 5 bases, with 6 bases of the junction left unmatched. CDR3 size: 13 residues. Germline V lookup: CDR1 MNHEY, CDR2 SVGAGI. CDR3 DNA sequence: TGTGCCAGCAGGAAGCGGGACAGTTATGGCTACACCTTC. This translates into CASRKRDSYGYTF.

The chain couples TRBV30 to TRBJ2-7; TRBD2 matches at 7 bases. CDR1 GTSNPN and CDR2 SVGIG come from the germline V gene (reference sequence). The trim removed 8 bases at V and 13 bases at J, leaving 11 bases unmatched. This CDR3 contains 10 residues. Here the CDR3 reads CAGGRDRTYF. Here the CDR3 DNA reads TGTGCCGGGGGGAGGGACCGAACCTACTTC.

J is TRBJ2-5 and V is TRBV9; TRBD1 or TRBD2 may be the D gene (5 bases each). With 4 bases removed from V and 8 bases from J, the gap between germline ends came to 18 bases. The CDR3 is 14 residues long. Germline V CDR1 and CDR2: SGDLS, YYNGEE. Here the CDR3 reads CASSPEGPSQTQYF. The CDR3 nucleotides read TGTGCCAGCAGCCCCGAGGGACCTTCCCAAACCCAGTACTTC.

The chain joins TRBV6-1 to TRBJ1-3; no clear D. Trimming left V 4 bases short and J 0 bases short, with 10 bases between. The CDR3 is made up of 15 amino acids. CDR1 is MNHNS and CDR2 is SASEGT in the germline V gene. The CDR3 here is CASSVDWSSGNTIYF. Here the CDR3 DNA reads TGTGCCAGCAGTGTTGACTGGAGCTCTGGAAACACCATATATTTT.

V is TRBV5-6 and J is TRBJ2-5, with D uncertain. With 4 bases removed from V and 1 base from J, the gap between germline ends came to 11 bases. The germline V gene has CDR1 SGHDT and CDR2 YYEEEE. The CDR3 loop spans 14 amino acids. This chain's CDR3 is CASSPDARQETQYF. CDR3 coding DNA: TGTGCCAGCAGCCCAGACGCACGCCAAGAGACCCAGTACTTC.

The chain recombines TRBV19 with TRBJ1-2, with a weak D call TRBD1 (6 bases). The V gene lost 3 bases and the J gene lost 1 base, with 15 bases spanning the gap. The V gene's germline CDR1 is LNHDA and CDR2 SQIVND (reference sequence). CDR3 length equals 16 residues. CDR3 DNA: TGTGCCAGTAGTATTTGGGCAGGGGAACTTAACTATGGCTACACCTTC. This translates into CASSIWAGELNYGYTF. Complete variable domain (other parts from reference TRBV19 and TRBJ1-2): DGGITQSPKYLFRKEGQNVTLSCEQNLNHDAMYWYRQDPGQGLRLIYYSQIVNDFQKGDIAEGYSVSREKKESFPLTVTSAQKNPTAFYLCASSIWAGELNYGYTFGSGTRLTVV.

The chain employs TRBV30 and TRBJ1-1; D is undetermined. V was cut by 2 bases and J by 4 bases, with 8 bases left in between. The CDR3 is 12 amino acids. Germline V gives CDR1 GTSNPN, CDR2 SVGIG (reference sequence). The CDR3: CAWSPPSTEAFF. The CDR3 nucleotides read TGTGCCTGGAGTCCCCCGAGCACTGAAGCTTTCTTT.

This clone showed up just once. This chain uses TRBV5-4 with TRBJ2-5; 7 bases map to TRBD1. CDR1 and CDR2 (germline): SGHNT, YYREEE (reference sequence). The length of the CDR3 is 16 residues. After removal of 4 bases from V and 5 bases from J, the junction contained 14 bases not matched to a gene. CDR3 protein: CASSPPGDSQRETQYF. CDR3 in DNA: TGTGCCAGCAGCCCACCCGGGGACAGCCAAAGGGAGACCCAGTACTTC.

The rearrangement uses TRBV9 and TRBJ2-3, with D unclear. CDR1 is SGDLS and CDR2 is YYNGEE in the germline V gene. This CDR3 comprises 14 residues. The germline V and J ends were trimmed by 4 bases and 6 bases, with 15 bases remaining between them. The CDR3 loop reads CASSTRSVVDTQYF. The CDR3 DNA sequence: TGTGCCAGCAGCACGCGGTCGGTGGTGGATACGCAGTATTTT.

The chain links TRBV29-1 to TRBJ1-1, with TRBD1 matching over 7 bases. Germline CDR1 is SQVTM and CDR2 is ANQGSEA. V trimming: 7 bases; J trimming: 5 bases; junction bases outside the gene matches: 10. CDR3 length: 13 residues. The CDR3 region has the DNA TGCAGCGGGGTGGGACAGATAGGAACTGAAGCTTTCTTT. It yields the protein CSGVGQIGTEAFF.

This clone appeared a few times. The rearrangement joins TRBV6-1 to TRBJ1-5; TRBD1 agrees at 8 bases. The CDR3 contains 14 residues. Trimming took 6 bases from V and 6 from J; bases not matched to a gene: 7. CDR1 and CDR2 (germline): MNHNS, SASEGT. This chain's CDR3 is CASRQGVDIQPQHF. The CDR3 bases are TGTGCCAGCAGACAGGGGGTCGACATTCAGCCCCAGCATTTT.

V and J are TRBV9 and TRBJ2-7, with D maybe TRBD1 (7 bases). V was cut by 0 bases and J by 7 bases, with 23 bases left in between. CDR1 SGDLS and CDR2 YYNGEE come from the germline V gene. The CDR3 extends over 17 amino acids. The CDR3 protein is CASSVGDISGGPEEQYF. The CDR3 DNA reads TGTGCCAGCAGCGTAGGGGACATCTCAGGGGGGCCGGAGGAGCAGTACTTC.

The chain employs TRBV12-5 and TRBJ1-1; D may be TRBD1 (5 bases). Germline values: CDR1 LGHNT, CDR2 FRNRAP. The CDR3 is 15 residues long. V lost 0 bases to trimming and J lost 5 bases, with 13 bases between them. The CDR3 DNA sequence: TGTGCTAGTGGTTTGGTACTGGGGGGACGAACTGAAGCTTTCTTT. It is translated as CASGLVLGGRTEAFF.

The rearrangement uses TRBV19 and TRBJ2-1, with D hard to call. The V and J ends lost 1 base and 3 bases respectively, with 19 bases between them. Germline V gene lookup returns CDR1 LNHDA and CDR2 SQIVND (reference sequence). The CDR3 loop spans 18 amino acids. CDR3 nucleotides: TGTGCCAGTAGTATAGCTTCTGGCTCGGCCAGGAGCTACAATGAGCAGTTCTTC. This sequence encodes CASSIASGSARSYNEQFF.

This chain uses TRBV7-2 with TRBJ2-5; the match to TRBD1 covers 8 bases. J was trimmed by 5 bases and V by 1 base; bases with no gene match: 6. CDR1 SGHTA and CDR2 FQGNSA come from the germline V gene. The CDR3 contains 15 residues. The CDR3 coding sequence is TGTGCCAGCAGCTTAGGGACAGGGCGTCAGGAGACCCAGTACTTC. Translating it yields CASSLGTGRQETQYF.

This clone was recorded only once. This chain links TRBV4-1 with TRBJ1-1; D gene ambiguous. The V end was cut by 1 base, the J end by 0 bases, with 15 bases between. The CDR3 is 17 amino acids. Germline V gene data show CDR1 as MGHRA and CDR2 as YSYEKL. The CDR3 spells CASSQAWAGIMNTEAFF. In DNA form, the CDR3 reads TGCGCCAGCAGCCAAGCCTGGGCAGGTATAATGAACACTGAAGCTTTCTTT.

The gene calls are TRBV14 and TRBJ2-5, with no clear D. CDR1 SGHDN and CDR2 FVKESK come from the germline V gene. With 1 base removed from V and 7 bases from J, the gap between germline ends came to 10 bases. The CDR3 extends over 13 amino acids. CDR3 DNA sequence: TGTGCCAGCAGCCAAGTATGGTCGGGGACCCAGTACTTC. Protein sequence: CASSQVWSGTQYF.

The rearrangement uses TRBV7-3 and TRBJ2-1; D gene ambiguous. Trimming cost V 2 bases and J 10 bases, with 18 bases left between them. The CDR3 is 15 amino acids. Germline CDR1 and CDR2: SGHTA and FQGTGA. The DNA for the CDR3 is TGTGCCAGCAGCTTAGGGCCAGTTGGGATTCTGGAGCAGTTCTTC. Encoded protein: CASSLGPVGILEQFF.

This CDR3 is CASSPGQPFEAFF. CDR3 DNA: TGCGCCAGCAGCCCGGGACAGCCTTTTGAAGCTTTCTTT. V gene TRBV10-1 combines with J gene TRBJ1-1, with 7 bases matching TRBD1. The length of the CDR3 is 13 residues. Trimming cost V 6 bases and J 7 bases; bases outside gene matches: 8. The germline gives CDR1 WNHNN, CDR2 SYGVQD (reference sequence).

The rearrangement links TRBV9 to TRBJ2-7, with D unclear. This CDR3 contains 14 residues. Germline CDR1 is SGDLS and CDR2 is YYNGEE. Trimming stripped 0 bases from V and 2 bases from J, with 9 bases between. The CDR3 DNA reads as TGTGCCAGCAGCGTAGATGGCTATACCTACGAGCAGTACTTC. Its translation: CASSVDGYTYEQYF.

V gene TRBV19 combines with J gene TRBJ2-1; 11 nucleotides match TRBD2. From germline, CDR1 is LNHDA and CDR2 SQIVND (reference sequence). With 6 bases clipped from V and 3 bases from J, the junction kept 4 bases outside the gene matches. CDR3 length: 15 amino acids. CDR3 in amino acids: CASRRLAGIYNEQFF. CDR3 in DNA: TGTGCCAGTAGGAGACTAGCGGGGATCTACAATGAGCAGTTCTTC. Full variable domain (missing parts from reference TRBV19 and TRBJ2-1): DGGITQSPKYLFRKEGQNVTLSCEQNLNHDAMYWYRQDPGQGLRLIYYSQIVNDFQKGDIAEGYSVSREKKESFPLTVTSAQKNPTAFYLCASRRLAGIYNEQFFGPGTRLTVL.